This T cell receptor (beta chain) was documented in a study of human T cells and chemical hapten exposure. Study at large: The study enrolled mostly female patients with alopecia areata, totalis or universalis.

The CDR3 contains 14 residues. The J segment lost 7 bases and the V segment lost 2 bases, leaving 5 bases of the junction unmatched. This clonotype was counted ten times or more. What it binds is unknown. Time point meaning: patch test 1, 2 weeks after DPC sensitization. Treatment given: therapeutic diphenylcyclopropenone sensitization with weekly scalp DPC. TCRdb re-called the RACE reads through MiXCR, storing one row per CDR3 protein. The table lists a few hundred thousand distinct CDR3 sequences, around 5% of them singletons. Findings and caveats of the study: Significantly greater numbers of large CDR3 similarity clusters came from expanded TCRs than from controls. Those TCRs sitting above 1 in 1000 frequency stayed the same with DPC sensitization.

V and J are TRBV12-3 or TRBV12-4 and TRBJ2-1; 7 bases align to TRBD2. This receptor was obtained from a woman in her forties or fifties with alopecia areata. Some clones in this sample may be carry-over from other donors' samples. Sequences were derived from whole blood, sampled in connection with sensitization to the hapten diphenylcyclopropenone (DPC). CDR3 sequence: CASSLSRGDNEQFF. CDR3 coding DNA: TGTGCCAGCAGTTTAAGTCGGGGGGATAATGAGCAGTTCTTC.